Listed here are 28 T cell receptor beta chains from one sample, sequenced in a study of identical twins. Via MiXCR, TCRdb re-called the 5' RACE reads, giving one row per CDR3 protein. Among fewer than 250,000 distinct CDR3 sequences, less than 20% were seen once, and the ten largest hold around two fifths. These same records also appear under a second study, on T cells expressing NK-cell markers.

Sequencing input: CD8+ T cells sorted from blood. These receptors originate from a woman aged 18-35 years in good health.

This clonotype was counted a few times. J is TRBJ2-3 and V is TRBV12-3 or TRBV12-4; the D call may be TRBD1 or TRBD2 (6 bases each). With 6 bases removed from V and 2 bases from J, the gap between germline ends came to 21 bases. The CDR3 runs 17 residues. The CDR3 loop is CASSTDGGPGDTDTQYF. Written as DNA, the CDR3 is TGTGCCAGCAGCACCGATGGGGGGCCGGGGGACACAGATACGCAGTATTTT.

The chain uses TRBV27 and TRBJ2-1; 8 nucleotides agree with TRBD2. CDR1 is MNHEY, CDR2 SMNVEV, per germline (reference sequence). V dropped 3 bases and J dropped 9; count of bases not matched to a gene: 1. The length of the CDR3 is 12 residues. The CDR3 here is CASSFLAGEQFF. As DNA, the CDR3 is TGTGCCAGCAGTTTCCTAGCGGGTGAGCAGTTCTTC.

The rearrangement links TRBV13 to TRBJ2-1, with D unclear. CDR3 length equals 14 residues. CDR1 and CDR2 (germline): PRHDT, FYEKMQ (reference sequence). Trimming stripped 1 base from V and 4 bases from J, with 8 bases between. The CDR3 sequence is CASSLAGLYNEQFF. The CDR3 nucleotides read TGTGCCAGCAGCTTAGCGGGCCTATACAATGAGCAGTTCTTC.

This clonotype came up a few times. The gene calls are TRBV7-9 and TRBJ2-2, with D unresolved. Germline V gives CDR1 SEHNR, CDR2 FQNEAQ (reference sequence). The CDR3 loop spans 13 amino acids. V gave up 9 bases and J gave up 1 base, with 9 bases separating them. In DNA form, the CDR3 reads TGTGCCAGAAGGACGGTGAACACCGGGGAGCTGTTTTTT. Translating gives CARRTVNTGELFF.

This CDR3 reads CASSYPAGLNTEAFF. CDR3 DNA sequence: TGTGCCAGCAGTTACCCGGCAGGGTTGAACACTGAAGCTTTCTTT. The genes are TRBV6-5 and TRBJ1-1; the D gene is possibly TRBD1 (5 bases). The CDR3 runs 15 residues. Germline V gene data show CDR1 as MNHEY and CDR2 as SVGAGI. Trimming took 2 bases from V and 0 from J, leaving 10 bases between them.

This chain joins TRBV12-3 or TRBV12-4 and TRBJ2-3; D perhaps matches TRBD2 (6 bases). The CDR3 contains 16 residues. Deletions cut 5 bases from V and 0 bases from J, with 15 bases between. CDR3 coding DNA: TGTGCCAGCAGTGGAGACCCGGGGACTAGCACAGATACGCAGTATTTT. Its translation: CASSGDPGTSTDTQYF.

V and J are TRBV7-3 and TRBJ2-2; unclear D gene. Germline V CDR1 and CDR2: SGHTA, FQGTGA. Trimming removed 2 bases at V and 3 bases at J, with 4 bases between. The CDR3 totals 13 residues. The chain's CDR3 is CASSLVYTGELFF. The CDR3 bases are TGTGCCAGCAGCTTAGTTTACACCGGGGAGCTGTTTTTT. Drawing the rest from reference TRBV7-3 and TRBJ2-2, the complete variable domain is GAGVSQTPSNKVTEKGKYVELRCDPISGHTALYWYRQSLGQGPEFLIYFQGTGAADDSGLPNDRFFAVRPEGSVSTLKIQRTERGDSAVYLCASSLVYTGELFFGEGSRLTVL.

V gene TRBV14 combines with J gene TRBJ1-4, with D perhaps TRBD1 (6 bases). The CDR3 is made up of 15 amino acids. The germline gives CDR1 SGHDN, CDR2 FVKESK. Deletions cut 1 base from V and 4 bases from J, with 10 bases between. CDR3 region: CASSQVRGRNEKLFF. The DNA for the CDR3 is TGTGCCAGCAGCCAAGTCAGGGGTCGTAATGAAAAACTGTTTTTT.

This clonotype came up a few times. The chain links TRBV7-6 to TRBJ2-3, with TRBD2 identical over 12 bases. Germline V lookup: CDR1 SGHVS, CDR2 FNYEAQ. V lost 2 bases and J lost 4; bases outside the gene matches: 13. There are 19 residues in the CDR3. The CDR3 bases are TGTGCCAGCAGCTTAACACCTAGCGGGGGGGCCTTTATCGCAGATACGCAGTATTTT. This encodes CASSLTPSGGAFIADTQYF. The whole variable domain, filled in from reference TRBV7-6 and TRBJ2-3, reads GAGVSQSPRYKVTKRGQDVALRCDPISGHVSLYWYRQALGQGPEFLTYFNYEAQQDKSGLPNDRFSAERPEGSISTLTIQRTEQRDSAMYRCASSLTPSGGAFIADTQYFGPGTRLTVL.

This clonotype was picked up a small number of times. DNA for the CDR3: TGCAGCGTTGGGGTTCTCACTGAAAAACTGTTTTTT. The encoded protein is CSVGVLTEKLFF. This sequence joins TRBV29-1 and TRBJ1-4; D gene ambiguous. The CDR3 runs 12 residues. Deletions cut 4 bases from V and 7 bases from J, with 10 bases between. The germline CDR1 and CDR2 sequences are SQVTM and ANQGSEA.

This clonotype was found a few times. One junction end does not reproduce the germline sequence, and a read error may be involved. The rearrangement links TRBV12-3 or TRBV12-4 to TRBJ2-7, with D perhaps matching TRBD1 (5 bases). The CDR3 sequence is 13 residues long. CDR3 bases: TGTGCCAGCAGTTTAGGCCGACAGCCCCGATTGCACTTC. Translating gives CASSLGRQPRLHF.

The rearrangement links TRBV7-6 to TRBJ2-2, with 7 nucleotides matching TRBD2. The germline V gene encodes CDR1 SGHVS and CDR2 FNYEAQ. The V and J ends lost 5 bases and 7 bases, in that order; junction bases with no gene match: 13. CDR3 length equals 16 residues. The CDR3 here is CASSPSGEGYGGELFF. The CDR3, as DNA: TGTGCCAGCAGCCCCAGCGGGGAGGGGTACGGCGGGGAGCTGTTTTTT.

V is TRBV7-6 and J is TRBJ2-3; tentative D call: TRBD1 (5 bases). Trimming left V 1 base short and J 4 bases short, with 9 bases between. Germline CDR1 is SGHVS and CDR2 is FNYEAQ. CDR3 length equals 14 residues. The CDR3 region is CASSLGGWADTQYF. The CDR3 coding sequence is TGTGCCAGCAGCTTAGGGGGCTGGGCAGATACGCAGTATTTT.

This clonotype has more than one count but fewer than ten. The chain joins TRBV7-9 to TRBJ2-7; 7 positions match TRBD2. Germline lookup yields CDR1 SEHNR and CDR2 FQNEAQ (reference sequence). The trim removed 0 bases at V and 2 bases at J, leaving 7 bases unmatched. The CDR3 length is 16 residues. This chain's CDR3 is CASSLAPPGLPYEQYF. The CDR3 DNA is TGTGCCAGCAGCTTAGCGCCACCGGGACTACCCTACGAGCAGTACTTC.

This chain joins TRBV7-9 and TRBJ1-1; D gene ambiguous. The germline V gene encodes CDR1 SEHNR and CDR2 FQNEAQ (reference sequence). Trimming left V 3 bases short and J 2 bases short, with 13 bases between. This CDR3 comprises 15 residues. The CDR3 DNA reads TGTGCCAGCAGCTTTCAGTCAGTAGGTAACACTGAAGCTTTCTTT. Translated, it gives CASSFQSVGNTEAFF.

This chain joins TRBV7-8 and TRBJ2-3, with 10 nucleotides matching TRBD2. From germline, CDR1 is SGHVS and CDR2 FQNEAQ. After removal of 1 base from V and 7 bases from J, the junction contained 5 bases not matched to a gene. CDR3 size: 15 residues. The CDR3: CASSLEAGGLYTQYF. The CDR3 DNA reads as TGTGCCAGCAGCTTAGAAGCGGGGGGGCTGTATACGCAGTATTTT. The variable domain in full, with the rest retrieved from reference TRBV7-8 and TRBJ2-3, is GAGVSQSPRYKVAKRGQDVALRCDPISGHVSLFWYQQALGQGPEFLTYFQNEAQLDKSGLPSDRFFAERPEGSVSTLKIQRTQQEDSAVYLCASSLEAGGLYTQYFGPGTRLTVL.

The chain couples TRBV4-3 to TRBJ1-1, with 7 bases matching TRBD1. This CDR3 has 15 residues. The V segment lost 3 bases and the J segment 3 bases; nucleotides outside the gene matches: 7. Germline V lookup: CDR1 LGHNA, CDR2 YSLEER. The CDR3 bases are TGCGCCAGCAGCCAGGGCGACAGGGCGGACACTGAAGCTTTCTTT. Translating it yields CASSQGDRADTEAFF.

This clonotype has only a few counts. The chain carries TRBV7-9 and TRBJ1-2; tentatively, D is TRBD1 (5 bases). Looked up from germline, CDR1 is SEHNR and CDR2 is FQNEAQ (reference sequence). This CDR3 contains 17 residues. V shed 7 bases and J shed 6 bases, with 27 bases lying between them. CDR3 in DNA: TGTGCCAGCACCCCTAGCCAGGGAGTTTCCCGTCGCGATGGCTACACCTTC. It codes for CASTPSQGVSRRDGYTF. The full variable domain, with the rest looked up from reference TRBV7-9 and TRBJ1-2, is DTGVSQNPRHKITKRGQNVTFRCDPISEHNRLYWYRQTLGQGPEFLTYFQNEAQLEKSRLLSDRFSAERPKGSFSTLEIQRTEQGDSAMYLCASTPSQGVSRRDGYTFGSGTRLTVV.

This clonotype has a handful of counts. The V and J genes are TRBV11-2 and TRBJ1-1; D unresolved. The V and J ends lost 2 bases and 8 bases respectively, with 15 bases between them. The CDR3 loop spans 14 amino acids. Germline V gene sequence: CDR1 SGHAT, CDR2 FQNNGV. CDR3 sequence reads: CASSLLRKTAEAFF. CDR3 nucleotide sequence: TGTGCCAGCAGCTTATTAAGGAAAACAGCAGAAGCTTTCTTT.

At least ten counts were recorded for this clonotype. CDR3 sequence (DNA): TGTGCCAGCAGCTGGACAGGGGGGAATTCACCCCTCCACTTT. Translated: CASSWTGGNSPLHF. The V gene is TRBV12-3 or TRBV12-4, the J gene TRBJ1-6, with 10 bases identical to TRBD1. V was clipped by 6 bases and J by 7 bases; unmatched bases: 3. The CDR3 covers 14 residues.

The CDR3 bases are TGTGCCATCAGTGACGTCTCCGAAGAGCAGTACTTC. As protein: CAISDVSEEQYF. The chain joins TRBV10-3 to TRBJ2-7, with D uncertain. The V gene's germline CDR1 is ENHRY and CDR2 SYGVKD. Trimming shortened V by 3 bases and J by 7 bases, and 10 bases separated the two germline ends. The CDR3 extends over 12 amino acids.

V is TRBV14 and J is TRBJ2-1; no clear D gene. Deletions cut 1 base from V and 8 bases from J, with 12 bases between. This CDR3 spans 14 amino acids. CDR1 is SGHDN and CDR2 is FVKESK in the germline V gene. The CDR3 nucleotides are TGTGCCAGCAGCCAAGTATCCTCGTTGGATGAGCAGTTCTTC. Its protein is CASSQVSSLDEQFF.

This clonotype was seen only a few times. This chain uses TRBV12-3 or TRBV12-4 with TRBJ2-3, with 11 bases identical to TRBD1. The CDR3 sequence is 15 residues long. J gave up 2 bases and V 7 bases, and 5 bases lay outside the gene matches. CDR3 sequence (DNA): TGTGCCAGCAACGGACAGGGGGCTGACACAGATACGCAGTATTTT. Translating it yields CASNGQGADTDTQYF.

The V call is TRBV27, the J call TRBJ2-1; no definite D call. The germline V and J ends were trimmed by 8 bases and 7 bases, with 12 bases remaining between them. This CDR3 is built from 12 residues. CDR1 and CDR2 (germline): MNHEY, SMNVEV (reference sequence). In DNA, the CDR3 is TGTGCCAGCGCTATATTGTCGAATGAGCAGTTCTTC. It yields the protein CASAILSNEQFF.

This clonotype has only a few counts. The chain carries TRBV20-1 and TRBJ2-7; 11 nucleotides agree with TRBD2. Germline assignment: CDR1 DFQATT and CDR2 SNEGSKA (reference sequence). The CDR3 length is 15 residues. With 5 bases clipped from V and 3 bases from J, the junction kept 9 bases outside the gene matches. The DNA of the CDR3 is TGCAGTGCTTTACCGACTAGCGGGGTTGGCTACGAGCAGTACTTC. This translates into CSALPTSGVGYEQYF.

The rearrangement links TRBV23-1 to TRBJ2-2, with D possibly TRBD1 on 6 matching bases. TRBV23-1 is an ORF, with its function uncertain. V lost 8 bases and J lost 10, with 32 bases in between. The CDR3 sequence is 18 residues long. The CDR3 is CASGRLQGAPSVDVELFF. As DNA, the CDR3 is TGCGCCAGCGGTAGACTACAGGGAGCGCCCTCGGTTGACGTGGAGCTGTTTTTT.

The CDR3 region has the DNA TGTGCCAGCAGCTTCACAAGCGGGAGGGGGGGGACCCAGTACTTC. This sequence encodes CASSFTSGRGGTQYF. This chain joins TRBV7-2 and TRBJ2-5, with 10 bases aligning to TRBD2. Germline-derived CDR1 and CDR2 are SGHTA and FQGNSA. The CDR3 runs 15 residues. Trimming cost V 3 bases and J 7 bases; bases outside gene matches: 8.

This clonotype has only a few counts. This chain links TRBV11-2 with TRBJ1-1; TRBD1 is a possible D gene (5 bases). Per the germline V gene, CDR1 is SGHAT and CDR2 is FQNNGV. The germline V and J ends were trimmed by 1 base and 0 bases, with 9 bases remaining between them. This CDR3 has 15 residues. The CDR3 is CASSLVTGLNTEAFF. CDR3 in DNA: TGTGCCAGCAGCTTAGTCACGGGACTGAACACTGAAGCTTTCTTT.